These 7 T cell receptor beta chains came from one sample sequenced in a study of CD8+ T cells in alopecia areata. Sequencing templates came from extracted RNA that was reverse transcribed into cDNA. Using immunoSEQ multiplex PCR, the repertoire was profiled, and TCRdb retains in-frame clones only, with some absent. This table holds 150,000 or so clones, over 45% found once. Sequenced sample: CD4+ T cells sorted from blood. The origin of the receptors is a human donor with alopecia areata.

The DNA of the CDR3 is TGTGCCAGCAGTAGCGGGAGGGCCTCGGAAGAGACCCAGTACTTC. Protein: CASSSGRASEETQYF. This chain connects TRBV6-1 to TRBJ2-5; TRBD2 aligns across 10 bases. The germline V gene encodes CDR1 MNHNS and CDR2 SASEGT. V was pared by 5 bases and J by 3 bases, with 6 bases of the junction left unmatched. This CDR3 is 15 amino acids long.

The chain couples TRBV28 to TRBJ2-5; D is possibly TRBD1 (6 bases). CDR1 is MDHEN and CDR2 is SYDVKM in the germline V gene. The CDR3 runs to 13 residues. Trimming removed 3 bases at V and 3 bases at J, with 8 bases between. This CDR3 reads CASSLTGKETQYF. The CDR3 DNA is TGTGCCAGCAGTTTGACAGGAAAAGAGACCCAGTACTTC.

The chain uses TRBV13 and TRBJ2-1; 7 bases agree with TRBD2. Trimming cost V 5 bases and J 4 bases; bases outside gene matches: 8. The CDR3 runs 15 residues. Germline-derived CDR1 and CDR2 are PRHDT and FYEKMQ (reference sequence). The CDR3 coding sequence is TGTGCCAGCAGCCGCGGGAGACCGTCTTACAATGAGCAGTTCTTC. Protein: CASSRGRPSYNEQFF.

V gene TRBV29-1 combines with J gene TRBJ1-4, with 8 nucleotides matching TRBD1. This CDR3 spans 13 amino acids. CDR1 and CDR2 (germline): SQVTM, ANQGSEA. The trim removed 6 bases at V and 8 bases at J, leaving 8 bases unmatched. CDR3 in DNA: TGCAGCGTCTCCGGGACAGGAAGGGAAAAACTGTTTTTT. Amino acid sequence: CSVSGTGREKLFF.

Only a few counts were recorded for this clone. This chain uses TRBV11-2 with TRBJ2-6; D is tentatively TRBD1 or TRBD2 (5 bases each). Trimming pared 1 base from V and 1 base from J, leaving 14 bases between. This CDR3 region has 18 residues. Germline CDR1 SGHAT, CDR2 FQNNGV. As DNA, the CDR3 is TGTGCCAGCAGCTTAGTCGGGACCGGGCCTTCTGGGGCCAACGTCCTGACTTTC. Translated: CASSLVGTGPSGANVLTF. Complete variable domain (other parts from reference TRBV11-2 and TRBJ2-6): EAGVAQSPRYKIIEKRQSVAFWCNPISGHATLYWYQQILGQGPKLLIQFQNNGVVDDSQLPKDRFSAERLKGVDSTLKIQPAKLEDSAVYLCASSLVGTGPSGANVLTFGAGSRLTVL.

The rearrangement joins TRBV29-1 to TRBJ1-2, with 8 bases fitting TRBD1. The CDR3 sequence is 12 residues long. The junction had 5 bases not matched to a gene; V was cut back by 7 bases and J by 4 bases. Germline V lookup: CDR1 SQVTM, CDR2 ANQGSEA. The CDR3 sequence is CSATDRGYGYTF. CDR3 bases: TGCAGCGCTACCGACAGGGGCTATGGCTACACCTTC. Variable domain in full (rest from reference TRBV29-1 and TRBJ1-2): SAVISQKPSRDICQRGTSLTIQCQVDSQVTMMFWYRQQPGQSLTLIATANQGSEATYESGFVIDKFPISRPNLTFSTLTVSNMSPEDSSIYLCSATDRGYGYTFGSGTRLTVV.

In DNA, the CDR3 is TGCGCCAGCAGCCAAGAGACAGGTGCCTACGAGCAGTACTTC. This translates into CASSQETGAYEQYF. The J gene is TRBJ2-7, the V gene TRBV4-1; weak D call: TRBD1 (6 bases). This CDR3 has 14 amino acids. V lost 0 bases, J lost 2 bases, and 8 bases lay in between. The V gene's germline CDR1 is MGHRA and CDR2 YSYEKL.